This T cell receptor (beta chain) was found in a study of CD8 T cells in Susac syndrome. Reverse transcription of about 0.5 to 1 ug RNA used random hexamers. TCRdb reprocessed the immunoSEQ multiplex PCR reads with MiXCR, giving one entry per CDR3 protein. Among more than 100,000 distinct CDR3 sequences, 90% to 95% were seen once, and the ten largest hold over 0.1%. The clonotype originates from a human donor in good health. The sample was CD4+ T cells from PBMCs.

CDR3 nucleotide sequence: TGCGCCAGCAGCCGGACAGGGGGAGGGACAGATACGCAGTATTTT. As protein: CASSRTGGGTDTQYF. This chain connects TRBV5-1 to TRBJ2-3; 10 bases match TRBD1. Germline CDR1 reads SGHRS; CDR2 reads YFSETQ. Trimming removed 4 bases from V and 3 bases from J; junction bases left unmatched: 5. The CDR3 contains 15 residues.